The 11 T cell receptor beta chains listed next were all sequenced from one sample in a study of HIV-infected children after antiretroviral therapy interruption. Treatment denoted: PENTA 11 planned treatment interruption arm or continuous ART arm. RNA-based 3' RACE libraries used unique molecular identifiers. TCRdb re-derived calls from the 3' RACE reads in MiXCR, one entry per CDR3 protein. The top ten hold around 1.1% of the sample, which has approximately 89,000 distinct CDR3 sequences, approximately 6.9% seen once. The material was CD45RA+ CD4+ T cells from PBMCs, pooled from several time points, obtained from a donor given antiretroviral therapy, either interrupted or continuous. Subset noted: naive CD4+ CD45RA+ CD45RO- T cells. The receptor set was obtained from a pool of human donors with HIV.

The rearrangement joins TRBV12-3 or TRBV12-4 to TRBJ2-7, with D possibly matching TRBD1 (6 bases). V was cut by 0 bases and J by 3 bases, with 6 bases left in between. The CDR3 loop spans 13 amino acids. Written as DNA, the CDR3 is TGTGCCAGCAGTTTAGCGGACAGCTACGAGCAGTACTTC. This gives the protein CASSLADSYEQYF.

This clonotype was found many times. This chain joins TRBV20-1 and TRBJ2-7; D unclear. The CDR3 totals 12 residues. CDR1 DFQATT and CDR2 SNEGSKA come from the germline V gene (reference sequence). V dropped 0 bases and J dropped 4 bases, with 7 bases sitting between them. The CDR3: CSARDRTYEQYF. In DNA form, the CDR3 reads TGCAGTGCTAGAGATAGGACGTACGAGCAGTACTTC.

The sample holds many counts of this clonotype. The CDR3 loop reads CSARDRRTSRDTQYF. CDR3 DNA sequence: TGCAGTGCTAGAGATCGCCGGACCTCTCGAGATACGCAGTATTTT. The rearrangement links TRBV20-1 to TRBJ2-3; D is undetermined. Germline V lookup: CDR1 DFQATT, CDR2 SNEGSKA (reference sequence). This CDR3 spans 15 amino acids. The V end was cut by 0 bases, the J end by 5 bases, with 15 bases between.

Concerning this clonotype: A much larger clone lies a single base off, so this may be a read error. This chain connects TRBV11-2 to TRBJ1-6, with D hard to call. The length of the CDR3 is 14 residues. Germline loops: CDR1 SGHAT, CDR2 FQNNGV. The DNA of the CDR3 is TGTGTCAGCAGCTTAGATTGGAATAATTCACCCCTCCACTTT. It specifies CVSSLDWNNSPLHF.

In its sample, this clonotype was seen many times. This sequence joins TRBV19 and TRBJ2-1, with 8 bases identical to TRBD2. Germline CDR1 and CDR2: LNHDA and SQIVND (reference sequence). J lost 6 bases, V lost 3 bases, and 4 bases had no gene match. This CDR3 comprises 14 residues. The CDR3 loop reads CASSIREGPNEQFF. The DNA of the CDR3 is TGTGCCAGTAGTATCCGGGAGGGCCCCAATGAGCAGTTCTTC.

This clonotype was counted many times. The genes are TRBV5-1 and TRBJ1-1; D remains unclear. The ends were cut back, 1 base at V and 4 bases at J, with 8 bases in the middle. From germline, CDR1 is SGHRS and CDR2 YFSETQ. This CDR3 contains 13 residues. CDR3 DNA: TGCGCCAGCAGCTTGTGGGCCCGCACTGAAGCTTTCTTT. Protein sequence: CASSLWARTEAFF.

V and J are TRBV3-1 and TRBJ1-3; 7 nucleotides line up with TRBD1. The CDR3 loop spans 15 amino acids. J gave up 0 bases and V 4 bases, and 3 bases lay outside the gene matches. The V gene's germline CDR1 is LGHDT and CDR2 YNNKEL (reference sequence). This chain's CDR3 is CASSRGTASGNTIYF. CDR3 bases: TGTGCCAGCAGCCGCGGGACAGCCTCTGGAAACACCATATATTTT. The complete variable domain, with remaining parts taken from reference TRBV3-1 and TRBJ1-3, reads DTAVSQTPKYLVTQMGNDKSIKCEQNLGHDTMYWYKQDSKKFLKIMFSYNNKELIINETVPNRFSPKSPDKAHLNLHINSLELGDSAVYFCASSRGTASGNTIYFGEGSWLTVV.

This chain connects TRBV11-3 to TRBJ2-7, with no clear D. Germline V gene lookup returns CDR1 SGHNT and CDR2 YENEEA. This CDR3 has 13 amino acids. The germline V and J ends were trimmed by 1 base and 3 bases, with 7 bases remaining between them. The CDR3 nucleotides read TGTGCCAGCAGCTTAGTACGGATCTACGAGCAGTACTTC. Protein product: CASSLVRIYEQYF.

In its sample, this clonotype was seen many times. The chain has TRBV28 and TRBJ2-3; 9 nucleotides match TRBD2. There are 15 residues in the CDR3. The junction had 4 bases not matched to a gene; V was cut back by 4 bases and J by 2 bases. CDR1 and CDR2 from the germline V gene are MDHEN and SYDVKM. CDR3 coding DNA: TGTGCCAGCAGTTCCCCGGGACTAGCCACAGATACGCAGTATTTT. It yields the protein CASSSPGLATDTQYF.

There are many counts of this clonotype. The chain employs TRBV20-1 and TRBJ2-1; 7 bases fit TRBD1. After removal of 0 bases from V and 4 bases from J, the junction contained 3 bases not matched to a gene. The CDR3 runs 14 residues. CDR1 and CDR2 (germline): DFQATT, SNEGSKA (reference sequence). CDR3: CSARDRGPYNEQFF. CDR3 sequence (DNA): TGCAGTGCTAGAGATAGGGGGCCGTACAATGAGCAGTTCTTC.

This clonotype has ten or more counts. This chain joins TRBV2 and TRBJ2-7, with 9 bases aligning to TRBD1. The length of the CDR3 is 14 residues. With V trimmed by 4 bases and J by 3 bases, 4 bases remained unmatched. Per the germline V gene, CDR1 is SNHLY and CDR2 is FYNNEI. CDR3 loop: CASSVQGAFYEQYF. The CDR3 DNA follows: TGTGCCAGCAGTGTACAGGGGGCTTTCTACGAGCAGTACTTC.